The rows below give T cell receptor beta chains drawn from one sample of a study of T cell responses to AZD1222 COVID-19 vaccine. TCRdb's copy holds only in-frame clones and misses some; the assay was immunoSEQ multiplex PCR. The sample holds some 140,000 clones, around 93% seen once. Sequences were derived from peripheral blood, sampled on day 0 of AZD1222 vaccination. Receptors were obtained from an adult in good health. The CDR3 runs from the conserved cysteine through the conserved F or W. The order of the fields is clone size, J gene, V gene, D gene, CDR3 DNA, CDR3 protein. D genes are given only for firm matches. Clone size appears in some rows only: once, few, many, or a class for an expanded clone.

size: once; J: TRBJ2-1; V: TRBV7-3; D: .; DNA: TGTGCCAGCAGCCAGCTCCGGGGGAACTACAATGAGCAGTTCTTC; CDR3: CASSQLRGNYNEQFF
size: once; J: TRBJ2-7; V: TRBV4-2; D: TRBD2; DNA: TGTGCCAGCAGCCGGACGGCTAGCGGACTTGTTCCCTCCTACGAGCAGTACTTC; CDR3: CASSRTASGLVPSYEQYF
size: .; J: TRBJ1-5; V: TRBV28; D: .; DNA: TGTGCCAGCAGTAGTCACGTTAGCAATCAGCCCCAGCATTTT; CDR3: CASSSHVSNQPQHF
size: .; J: TRBJ1-2; V: TRBV27; D: .; DNA: TGTGCCAGCAGTTATGTGGGGGAGGGCTATGGCTACACCTTC; CDR3: CASSYVGEGYGYTF
size: .; J: TRBJ1-5; V: TRBV28; D: .; DNA: TGTGCCAGCAGTTTATTGGGGCAGCCCCAGCATTTT; CDR3: CASSLLGQPQHF
size: .; J: TRBJ2-7; V: TRBV7-8; D: .; DNA: TGTGCCAGCAGGAGATACTCCTACGAGCAGTACTTC; CDR3: CASRRYSYEQYF
size: .; J: TRBJ1-3; V: TRBV15; D: .; DNA: TGTGCCACCAGCAGAGATGTCGGCTCTGGAAACACCATATATTTT; CDR3: CATSRDVGSGNTIYF
size: .; J: TRBJ2-3; V: TRBV7-9; D: TRBD2; DNA: TGTGCCAGCAGCGGCGGACTAGAAGGAGCGCAGTATTTT; CDR3: CASSGGLEGAQYF
size: .; J: TRBJ2-7; V: TRBV5-6; D: .; DNA: TGTGCCAGCAGCCCGAGGGACTCTTGGAGCTCCTACGAGCAGTACTTC; CDR3: CASSPRDSWSSYEQYF
size: .; J: TRBJ1-2; V: TRBV15; D: .; DNA: TGTGCCACCAGCAGAGATTCCAGGAGTTACTATGGCTACACCTTC; CDR3: CATSRDSRSYYGYTF
size: .; J: TRBJ2-7; V: TRBV4-1; D: TRBD2; DNA: TGCGCCAGCAGCCAAGTCGCGGGAGTTAACGAGCAGTACTTC; CDR3: CASSQVAGVNEQYF
size: .; J: TRBJ2-1; V: TRBV11-3; D: .; DNA: TGTGCCAGCAGCCCAAGGACCGGGGGCAATGAGCAGTTCTTC; CDR3: CASSPRTGGNEQFF
size: .; J: TRBJ2-7; V: TRBV11-3; D: TRBD2; DNA: TGTGCCAGCAGCCCCGGGACTAGCTCCTACGAGCAGTACTTC; CDR3: CASSPGTSSYEQYF
size: .; J: TRBJ2-5; V: TRBV2; D: TRBD1; DNA: TGTGCCAGCACTGGACAGGGGTTCGTAGGGACCCAGTACTTC; CDR3: CASTGQGFVGTQYF
size: .; J: TRBJ2-1; V: TRBV24-1; D: TRBD2; DNA: TGTGCCACCCGCTCACTAGCGGGGGGGAGTGAGCAGTTCTTC; CDR3: CATRSLAGGSEQFF
size: .; J: TRBJ1-1; V: TRBV2; D: .; DNA: TGTGCCAGCAGTGAGGGACTCCAGGGACAGAACACTGAAGCTTTCTTT; CDR3: CASSEGLQGQNTEAFF
size: .; J: TRBJ1-5; V: TRBV7-9; D: .; DNA: TGTGCCAGCAGCTTCGGACAGCAGCCCCAGCATTTT; CDR3: CASSFGQQPQHF
size: .; J: TRBJ1-2; V: TRBV6-5; D: .; DNA: TGTGCCAGCAGTTCTGTCGGACTCCCTGGATATGGCTACACCTTC; CDR3: CASSSVGLPGYGYTF
size: .; J: TRBJ1-4; V: TRBV30; D: .; DNA: TGTGCCTGGAGTACCAGGTTAGGCGAAAAACTGTTTTTT; CDR3: CAWSTRLGEKLFF
size: .; J: TRBJ1-4; V: TRBV28; D: .; DNA: TGTGCCAGCTACTCCGGGGGGCTTAATGAAAAACTGTTTTTT; CDR3: CASYSGGLNEKLFF
size: .; J: TRBJ2-3; V: TRBV27; D: .; DNA: TGTGCCAGCAGTTTACGAGGATCAGATACGCAGTATTTT; CDR3: CASSLRGSDTQYF
size: once; J: TRBJ1-2; V: TRBV18; D: TRBD1; DNA: TGTGCCAGCTCTCAGGACAGGAATGGCTACACCTTC; CDR3: CASSQDRNGYTF
size: .; J: TRBJ1-1; V: TRBV3-1/TRBV3-2; D: .; DNA: TGTGCCAGCAGCCAATCCATTGAGACGAACACTGAAGCTTTCTTT; CDR3: CASSQSIETNTEAFF
size: .; J: TRBJ2-3; V: TRBV6-2/TRBV6-3; D: TRBD2; DNA: TGTGCCAGCAGCCGTCTGACTAGCGGGGGGGCCAGGGATACGCAGTATTTT; CDR3: CASSRLTSGGARDTQYF
size: .; J: TRBJ2-3; V: TRBV28; D: TRBD2; DNA: TGTGCCAGCAGTTCTAGCGGGGGGGTTGATACGCAGTATTTT; CDR3: CASSSSGGVDTQYF
size: .; J: TRBJ2-7; V: TRBV29-1; D: .; DNA: TGCAGCGCCGCGAGTACCTACGAGCAGTACTTC; CDR3: CSAASTYEQYF
size: .; J: TRBJ2-3; V: TRBV4-1; D: .; DNA: TGCGCCAGCAGCCGGGTTCTGGGGATCGTTGTCAAAGATACGCAGTATTTT; CDR3: CASSRVLGIVVKDTQYF
size: .; J: TRBJ1-1; V: TRBV7-9; D: TRBD1; DNA: TGTGCCAGCAGTCCTACCCCCAGGGGGCCGGCGATGAACACTGAAGCTTTCTTT; CDR3: CASSPTPRGPAMNTEAFF
size: .; J: TRBJ1-3; V: TRBV12-3/TRBV12-4; D: .; DNA: TGTGCCAGCACCGAACGGGTGAACACCATATATTTT; CDR3: CASTERVNTIYF
size: .; J: TRBJ2-2; V: TRBV9; D: TRBD2; DNA: TGTGCCAGCAGCCTAGCGGGAGTGCCCGGGGAGCTGTTTTTT; CDR3: CASSLAGVPGELFF
size: few; J: TRBJ2-5; V: TRBV2; D: .; DNA: TGTGCCAGCAGTGAGGGCAGGGGACGAGAGACCCAGTACTTC; CDR3: CASSEGRGRETQYF
size: .; J: TRBJ2-1; V: TRBV12-3/TRBV12-4; D: .; DNA: TGTGCCAGCAAAGGGGGAAATGAGCAGTTCTTC; CDR3: CASKGGNEQFF
size: .; J: TRBJ2-5; V: TRBV9; D: TRBD1; DNA: TGTGCCAGCAGCGTAGTGGGACAGGGGCAAGAGACCCAGTACTTC; CDR3: CASSVVGQGQETQYF
size: .; J: TRBJ2-2; V: TRBV28; D: TRBD1; DNA: TGTGCCAGCTGGACAGGGGTAATGGCCGGGGAGCTGTTTTTT; CDR3: CASWTGVMAGELFF
size: .; J: TRBJ2-7; V: TRBV15; D: TRBD2; DNA: TGTGCCACCAGCAGGATCAGAGCGGGAGATGGGGAGCAGTACTTC; CDR3: CATSRIRAGDGEQYF
size: .; J: TRBJ2-7; V: TRBV5-4; D: TRBD2; DNA: TGTGCCAGCAGCTTGGCAGGACTAGCGGGAGGGCCCGTCAACGAGCAGTACTTC; CDR3: CASSLAGLAGGPVNEQYF
size: .; J: TRBJ2-7; V: TRBV7-3; D: TRBD1; DNA: TGTGCCAGCTCCGAGTCAGGGGGTTACGAGCAGTACTTC; CDR3: CASSESGGYEQYF
size: once; J: TRBJ1-1; V: TRBV9; D: .; DNA: TGTGCCAGCAGCGAGCCCCCCTCGGACAGCATGAACACTGAAGCTTTCTTT; CDR3: CASSEPPSDSMNTEAFF
size: .; J: TRBJ2-1; V: TRBV6-4; D: .; DNA: TGTGCCAGCAGTGACTCGGTAGAACCCAATGAGCAGTTCTTC; CDR3: CASSDSVEPNEQFF
size: .; J: TRBJ2-1; V: TRBV11-2; D: .; DNA: TGTGCCAGCAGCTTAGAATGGGTCACCACCCAGGGGCAGTTCTTC; CDR3: CASSLEWVTTQGQFF
size: .; J: TRBJ2-7; V: TRBV4-1; D: TRBD2; DNA: TGCGCCAGCAGCCAAGAACCAGCGGGGACCTCCTACGAGCAGTACTTC; CDR3: CASSQEPAGTSYEQYF
size: .; J: TRBJ2-3; V: TRBV10-1; D: TRBD1; DNA: TGCGCCAGCAGTGACGTCGGGACAGGGTTGGATACGCAGTATTTT; CDR3: CASSDVGTGLDTQYF
size: .; J: TRBJ2-1; V: TRBV11-3; D: TRBD2; DNA: TGTGCCAGCAGCCTAGCGGGACCCAACCACAATGAGCAGTTCTTC; CDR3: CASSLAGPNHNEQFF
size: .; J: TRBJ1-2; V: TRBV11-3; D: .; DNA: TGTGCCAGCAGCTTAGGCCCTCTAGGTGGCTACACCTTC; CDR3: CASSLGPLGGYTF
size: .; J: TRBJ2-2; V: TRBV7-6; D: .; DNA: TGTGCCAGCAGCTCCCTGGAGGGGGGGAACACCGGGGAGCTGTTTTTT; CDR3: CASSSLEGGNTGELFF
size: .; J: TRBJ1-6; V: TRBV28; D: TRBD1; DNA: TGTGCCAGCAGTGCGGACAGGGAATATTCACCCCTCCACTTT; CDR3: CASSADREYSPLHF
size: .; J: TRBJ2-1; V: TRBV5-1; D: TRBD2; DNA: TGCGCCAGCAGCTTGCCTAGCGGGGTGTACAATGAGCAGTTCTTC; CDR3: CASSLPSGVYNEQFF
size: .; J: TRBJ1-1; V: TRBV5-6; D: .; DNA: TGTGCCAGCAGCTCCCTTAGGGCGGGGCGGTTCACTGAAGCTTTCTTT; CDR3: CASSSLRAGRFTEAFF
size: .; J: TRBJ1-4; V: TRBV18; D: .; DNA: TGTGCCAGCTCACCACCAGGGGCATATGAAAAACTGTTTTTT; CDR3: CASSPPGAYEKLFF